The following is a T cell receptor (beta chain) sequence with its context. Antigen unknown. These data come from a study of cytotoxic CD8 clonotypes in ibrutinib-treated CLL. Across the study: Sequencing produced an average of about 250,000 productive templates and 85,000 to 100,000 productive rearrangements per sample. Study-level results: Among the clonotypes, public ones were uncommon and contracted or held stable on treatment. Clonality at baseline surpassed age-matched healthy donors and tracked circulating CD8+ T-cell counts.

From cryopreserved PBMCs came 1.5 to 2.5 micrograms of genomic DNA used for TCR beta libraries. The method was immunoSEQ multiplex PCR; TCRdb's version includes in-frame clones alone and lacks a portion of them. The sample has more than 150,000 clones; over 55% are singletons. The CDR3 is 17 amino acids. Per germline, CDR1 KGHSH and CDR2 LQKENI. V lost 3 bases, J lost 0 bases, and 6 bases stayed unmatched. The sample here was PBMCs, taken after 24 months of ibrutinib treatment. The source of this sequence is a human donor with chronic lymphocytic leukemia. This chain uses TRBV18 with TRBJ2-1, with 9 bases matching TRBD2. The DNA of the CDR3 is TGTGCCAGCTCACCGCGCGGGAGGGCCTCCTCCTACAATGAGCAGTTCTTC. Translated: CASSPRGRASSYNEQFF. Full variable domain (rest looked up from reference TRBV18 and TRBJ2-1): NAGVMQNPRHLVRRRGQEARLRCSPMKGHSHVYWYRQLPEEGLKFMVYLQKENIIDESGMPKERFSAEFPKEGPSILRIQQVVRGDSAAYFCASSPRGRASSYNEQFFGPGTRLTVL.